This entry concerns a single T cell receptor (beta chain). Sequencing was performed with immunoSEQ multiplex PCR; in TCRdb, only in-frame clones are kept and a portion is missing. The data contain 75,000 to 100,000 clones, more than 75% of them singletons. The sample belongs to a study of radiotherapy plus CTLA-4 blockade in lung cancer. Trimming at V came to 1 base and at J to 9 bases, leaving 1 base not matched to a gene. Germline CDR1 and CDR2: MGHRA and YSYEKL. The CDR3 has 13 residues. This specimen was peripheral blood, taken from a patient treated with radiotherapy plus ipilimumab. This receptor was taken from a human donor with non-small cell lung cancer who had a partial response to radiotherapy plus ipilimumab. V is TRBV4-1 and J is TRBJ2-1, with 9 nucleotides matching TRBD2. CDR3 DNA sequence: TGCGCCAGCAGCCAAGGACTAGCGGTTGAGCAGTTCTTC. This codes for CASSQGLAVEQFF.